Shown below are 8 T cell receptor beta chains from a single sample sequenced in a study of T cells of healthy individuals. TCRdb passed the 5' RACE reads through MiXCR, listing each CDR3 protein once. Here the sample spans tens of thousands of distinct CDR3 sequences, about a sixth being singletons. The receptors stem from a human donor in good health.

V gene TRBV5-1 combines with J gene TRBJ2-1; 11 bases line up with TRBD2. Germline CDR1 SGHRS, CDR2 YFSETQ. The CDR3 covers 14 residues. V gave up 4 bases and J gave up 4 bases; unmatched junction bases: 1. CDR3 sequence: CASSASGGYNEQFF. The DNA of the CDR3 is TGCGCCAGCAGCGCTAGCGGGGGGTACAATGAGCAGTTCTTC.

This clonotype was detected many times. V gene TRBV10-3 combines with J gene TRBJ1-1; 10 positions match TRBD1. Germline CDR1 is ENHRY and CDR2 is SYGVKD. V lost 5 bases, J lost 4 bases, and 13 bases stayed unmatched. The CDR3 totals 17 residues. CDR3 bases: TGTGCCATCAGTTCGGGACAGGGGATGGGACGCGGCACTGAAGCTTTCTTT. Translating it yields CAISSGQGMGRGTEAFF.

Here the CDR3 DNA reads TGCAGCGCCGAAGAAGTTTATAGCAATCAGCCCCAGCATTTT. Translated, it gives CSAEEVYSNQPQHF. The chain combines TRBV29-1 with TRBJ1-5; D ambiguous. Germline CDR1 is SQVTM and CDR2 is ANQGSEA. There are 14 residues in the CDR3. Trimming left V 7 bases short and J 0 bases short, with 13 bases between.

As regards this clonotype: A much larger clone differs by one base, so this may be a read error. The V gene is TRBV30, the J gene TRBJ2-7; tentative D call: TRBD1 (6 bases). The CDR3 has 14 amino acids. V was cut by 3 bases and J by 4 bases, with 16 bases left in between. Germline CDR1 GTSNPN, CDR2 SVGIG (reference sequence). CDR3 residues: CAWSAGTRRYEQYF. The DNA of the CDR3 is TGTGCCTGGAGCGCTGGGACAAGGAGATACGAGCAGTACTTC.

By share, this clonotype ranks as medium-sized. Here the CDR3 DNA reads TGCAGCGTTCAGTTGAACAGCGCCAGCTCTGGAAACACCATATATTTT. Translated, it gives CSVQLNSASSGNTIYF. The gene calls are TRBV29-1 and TRBJ1-3; D is unresolved. There are 16 residues in the CDR3. The V gene's germline CDR1 is SQVTM and CDR2 ANQGSEA. V gave up 5 bases and J gave up 0 bases, with 17 bases separating them.

This clonotype was detected many times. The chain uses TRBV28 and TRBJ2-5, with 8 bases fitting TRBD1. Germline V gene sequence: CDR1 MDHEN, CDR2 SYDVKM. Trimming cost V 5 bases and J 4 bases; bases outside gene matches: 12. This CDR3 comprises 16 residues. In nucleotides, the CDR3 is TGTGCCAGCAGTCCCCTGGACAGGGTTCGGGGAGAGACCCAGTACTTC. Residues: CASSPLDRVRGETQYF. The variable domain in full, completed from reference TRBV28 and TRBJ2-5, reads DVKVTQSSRYLVKRTGEKVFLECVQDMDHENMFWYRQDPGLGLRLIYFSYDVKMKEKGDIPEGYSVSREKKERFSLILESASTNQTSMYLCASSPLDRVRGETQYFGPGTRLLVL.

Worth noting for this clonotype: A read error may be the cause here, since a much bigger clone is one base away. This chain uses TRBV20-1 with TRBJ2-7; TRBD2 might be the D (6 bases). V was cut by 6 bases and J by 2 bases, with 17 bases left in between. The CDR3 runs 14 residues. The germline gives CDR1 DFQATT, CDR2 SNEGSKA (reference sequence). The CDR3 region has the DNA TGCAGTGCCTGGGGGAGGACGGAAACCTACGAGCAGTACTTC. It translates to CSAWGRTETYEQYF.

This clonotype was seen many times. V is TRBV20-1 and J is TRBJ2-4, with D unresolved. Germline V lookup: CDR1 DFQATT, CDR2 SNEGSKA (reference sequence). V gave up 3 bases and J gave up 0 bases, with 9 bases separating them. The CDR3 sequence is 14 residues long. This CDR3 is CSARQFLAKNIQYF. CDR3 DNA: TGCAGTGCTAGGCAGTTTTTAGCCAAAAACATTCAGTACTTC.